This TCR beta chain derives from a study of regulatory T cells in long-lasting Graves disease. Construction of TCR beta libraries relied on iRepertoire HTBI primers and on Arm-PCR targeting CDR3 regions. TCRdb reprocessed the multiplex PCR reads via MiXCR and lists one record per CDR3 protein. The sample contains about 540,000 distinct CDR3 sequences, roughly 14% of which appear only once. Indicated time point: newly diagnosed GD, antithyroid drugs for less than 3 months. From PBMCs, RNA was extracted and then used to make the TCR library. This clonotype has just a few counts. These data were also filed under a second study, of T cells in Graves' hyperthyroidism and ophthalmopathy. That report adds: For Graves' hyperthyroidism to be stable, ophthalmopathy could not progress within 18 months. Blood shared most expanded thyroid clonotypes above 0.001.

This sequence was found in a man aged 25-40 years with Graves disease. Specimen: peripheral blood mononuclear cells (PBMCs), collected at new diagnosis, from a patient treated with antithyroid drugs.

CDR3 nucleotides: TGCAGCGTCGCCACAGGGGGCACCGGGGAGCTGTTTTTT. Translation: CSVATGGTGELFF. V and J are TRBV29-1 and TRBJ2-2, with 8 bases identical to TRBD1. In germline, CDR1 is SQVTM, CDR2 ANQGSEA. V was clipped by 6 bases and J by 4 bases; unmatched bases: 4. The CDR3 covers 13 residues.